This T cell receptor (beta chain) was recorded in a study of regulatory T cells in long-lasting Graves disease. Broader study findings: Fewer public clonotypes were shared by new patients (966) than by persistent patients (2,741).

Time point of the sample: newly diagnosed GD, antithyroid drugs for less than 3 months. RNA extracted from PBMCs served as the sequencing template. Diagnosis followed American Thyroid Association guidelines for Graves' disease. Turning to this clonotype: Antigen specificity is unknown. This may be a read error: a much more frequent sequence differs by one nucleotide.

The authors built TCR beta libraries using iRepertoire HTBI primers and Arm-PCR of CDR3 regions. MiXCR was run by TCRdb on the multiplex PCR reads, yielding one entry per CDR3 protein. The sample lists 450,000 to 700,000 distinct CDR3 sequences; approximately 12% were seen once. This CDR3 region has 16 residues. This same sample was also taken into another study, of T cells in Graves' hyperthyroidism and ophthalmopathy.

The sample consisted of peripheral blood mononuclear cells (PBMCs), taken at new diagnosis, from a patient treated with antithyroid drugs. The origin of this receptor is a man aged 25 to 40 with Graves disease. This rearrangement joins TRBV12-3 or TRBV12-4 to TRBJ2-2; the D gene could be TRBD1 or TRBD2 (5 bases each). CDR3: CASSNSGQSNTGKLFF. CDR3 sequence (DNA): TGTGCCAGCAGCAATTCAGGGCAGTCAAACACCGGGAAGCTGTTTTTT.